These 26 T cell receptor beta chains were sequenced from one sample in a study of T cell repertoires in cytomegalovirus infection. Each CDR3 protein gets one entry after TCRdb re-called the reads with MiXCR. The sample contains almost 500,000 distinct CDR3 sequences, 11% of which appear only once. Sequenced input: PBMCs. The source is a human donor in good health (CMV status not recorded). Some clones in this sample may be carry-over from other donors' samples.

This clonotype has a count of ten or more. This sequence joins TRBV5-1 and TRBJ2-5; possibly TRBD1 or TRBD2 for D (5 bases each). The germline gives CDR1 SGHRS, CDR2 YFSETQ. The length of the CDR3 is 15 residues. V lost 0 bases and J 5 bases, leaving 14 bases between the germline ends. The CDR3 loop reads CASSLEGPPGETQYF. In DNA, the CDR3 is TGCGCCAGCAGCTTGGAGGGACCACCGGGTGAGACCCAGTACTTC.

This clonotype was recorded many times. V and J are TRBV28 and TRBJ1-1; no definite D call. The CDR3 runs to 15 residues. Germline V CDR1 and CDR2: MDHEN, SYDVKM. The V gene lost 2 bases and the J gene lost 1 base, with 11 bases spanning the gap. For the CDR3, the DNA is TGTGCCAGCAGTTTAGGGATCTCCGGGAACACTGAAGCTTTCTTT. Protein sequence: CASSLGISGNTEAFF.

This clonotype occurred many times. The chain carries TRBV6-2 or TRBV6-3 and TRBJ2-2; 13 bases are shared with TRBD2. Looked up from germline, CDR1 is MNHEY and CDR2 is SVGEGT. The CDR3 covers 15 residues. With V trimmed by 2 bases and J by 9 bases, 3 bases remained unmatched. CDR3 DNA sequence: TGTGCCAGCAGTTACCCGGGACTAGCGGGAAGGGAGCTGTTTTTT. This sequence encodes CASSYPGLAGRELFF.

This clonotype has ten or more counts. This chain connects TRBV7-9 to TRBJ2-3; 12 nucleotides match TRBD1. The CDR3 spans 20 residues. V lost 5 bases, J lost 3 bases, and 18 bases stayed unmatched. Germline CDR1 SEHNR, CDR2 FQNEAQ (reference sequence). CDR3 nucleotide sequence: TGTGCCAGCAGCCAGACCCCGGGACAGGGGGCTAGCGGGAGAACAGATACGCAGTATTTT. Encoded protein: CASSQTPGQGASGRTDTQYF.

The chain is built from TRBV4-1 and TRBJ2-1, with TRBD1 identical over 8 bases. The CDR3 loop spans 12 amino acids. CDR1 and CDR2 from the germline V gene are MGHRA and YSYEKL. V was pared by 5 bases and J by 9 bases, with 3 bases of the junction left unmatched. The CDR3 nucleotides are TGCGCCAGCAGCGAGACAGGGGCTGAGCAGTTCTTC. Amino acid sequence: CASSETGAEQFF.

J is TRBJ1-3 and V is TRBV19, with D unresolved. This CDR3 spans 14 amino acids. The V gene's germline CDR1 is LNHDA and CDR2 SQIVND (reference sequence). V shed 5 bases and J shed 1 base, with 9 bases lying between them. The CDR3 DNA is TGTGCCAGTAGTGGTGATCAATCTGGAAACACCATATATTTT. This encodes CASSGDQSGNTIYF.

This clonotype was recorded at least ten times. This chain joins TRBV2 and TRBJ1-1; maybe TRBD1 (5 bases). CDR3 length equals 14 residues. V was cut by 2 bases and J by 5 bases, with 12 bases left in between. The germline gives CDR1 SNHLY, CDR2 FYNNEI. CDR3 region: CASSERRKGTEAFF. For the CDR3, the DNA is TGTGCCAGCAGTGAACGGAGGAAGGGGACTGAAGCTTTCTTT.

This clonotype was seen ten or more times. The chain recombines TRBV19 with TRBJ2-1; 14 nucleotides align to TRBD2. Germline CDR1 reads LNHDA; CDR2 reads SQIVND (reference sequence). This CDR3 is built from 17 residues. V trimming: 4 bases; J trimming: 7 bases; junction bases outside the gene matches: 9. The CDR3 spells CASSKSGTSGSKNEQFF. CDR3 in DNA: TGTGCCAGTAGTAAATCCGGGACTAGCGGGAGTAAAAATGAGCAGTTCTTC.

At least ten counts were recorded for this clonotype. The junction does not match germline at one end; this may be a read error. The V call is TRBV10-2, the J call TRBJ1-1; perhaps TRBD1 as D (5 bases). CDR1 WSHSY and CDR2 SAAADI come from the germline V gene. The CDR3 contains 11 residues. This CDR3 is CASSESLGVIF. The CDR3 nucleotides read TGCGCCAGCAGTGAGTCGTTGGGGGTCATCTTT.

This clonotype has ten or more counts. This chain connects TRBV28 to TRBJ2-7; 9 bases fit TRBD1. The trim removed 5 bases at V and 0 bases at J, leaving 5 bases unmatched. Germline V gives CDR1 MDHEN, CDR2 SYDVKM. The CDR3 spans 15 residues. The CDR3 sequence: CASSPGDRVSYEQYF. CDR3 bases: TGTGCCAGCAGTCCGGGGGACAGGGTCTCCTACGAGCAGTACTTC.

Concerning this clonotype: A single base separates this from a much larger clone, so it may be a read error. This rearrangement joins TRBV6-1 to TRBJ1-6; D possibly corresponds to TRBD1 (5 bases). Germline V gene sequence: CDR1 MNHNS, CDR2 SASEGT. The length of the CDR3 is 16 residues. Trimming removed 5 bases from V and 10 bases from J, with 21 bases in between. CDR3 DNA sequence: TGTGCCAGCAGTATTGAAGGGGCGCCTTTAAGGTCACCCCTCCACTTT. Amino acids: CASSIEGAPLRSPLHF.

This clonotype has just a few counts. This chain links TRBV24-1 with TRBJ2-5, with D perhaps TRBD1 (6 bases). V was pared by 3 bases and J by 5 bases, with 12 bases between. This CDR3 contains 14 residues. Germline CDR1 and CDR2: KGHDR and SFDVKD. The CDR3 is CATSDPQGRETQYF. Here the CDR3 DNA reads TGTGCCACCAGTGATCCACAGGGAAGGGAGACCCAGTACTTC.

The chain links TRBV7-3 to TRBJ2-3; D remains ambiguous. The CDR3 sequence is 16 residues long. Trimming left V 2 bases short and J 1 base short, with 13 bases between. CDR1 is SGHTA, CDR2 FQGTGA, per germline. The CDR3 loop is CASSLLGSVGTDTQYF. CDR3 sequence (DNA): TGTGCCAGCAGCTTACTAGGAAGTGTCGGCACAGATACGCAGTATTTT.

V gene TRBV6-6 combines with J gene TRBJ1-1; TRBD1 matches 8 bases. Germline assignment: CDR1 MNHNY and CDR2 SVGAGI (reference sequence). The CDR3 extends over 15 amino acids. V dropped 2 bases and J dropped 0; count of bases not matched to a gene: 2. The DNA for the CDR3 is TGTGCCAGCAGTTACACGGACAGGGTGAACACTGAAGCTTTCTTT. Its protein product is CASSYTDRVNTEAFF.

The chain couples TRBV2 to TRBJ2-7; TRBD1 is a possible D gene (5 bases). This CDR3 has 14 amino acids. Per the germline V gene, CDR1 is SNHLY and CDR2 is FYNNEI. The V end was cut by 5 bases, the J end by 0 bases, with 11 bases between. In DNA form, the CDR3 reads TGTGCCAGCAGTATGGCAGGGATCTCCTACGAGCAGTACTTC. Translation: CASSMAGISYEQYF.

The chain carries TRBV10-3 and TRBJ1-5, with D hard to call. Germline CDR1 reads ENHRY; CDR2 reads SYGVKD. CDR3 length equals 15 residues. Deletions cut 2 bases from V and 1 base from J, with 9 bases between. The CDR3 nucleotides are TGTGCCATCAGTGAGGGACGGGGAAGCAATCAGCCCCAGCATTTT. Translated, it gives CAISEGRGSNQPQHF.

V and J are TRBV6-4 and TRBJ1-4, with a possible D match to TRBD1 (5 bases). Germline CDR1 MRHNA, CDR2 SNTAGT. The V gene lost 5 bases and the J gene lost 3 bases, with 13 bases spanning the gap. CDR3 length equals 15 residues. CDR3 coding DNA: TGTGCCAGCAGTAGGGGAATTGGAGCTAATGAAAAACTGTTTTTT. Protein: CASSRGIGANEKLFF.

This clonotype has a count of ten or more. The rearrangement links TRBV28 to TRBJ1-4; 7 bases agree with TRBD1. V dropped 8 bases and J dropped 7; count of bases not matched to a gene: 7. Germline assignment: CDR1 MDHEN and CDR2 SYDVKM. The CDR3 extends over 13 amino acids. The chain's CDR3 is CASGTGEPEKLFF. The CDR3 bases are TGTGCCAGCGGCACAGGGGAGCCTGAAAAACTGTTTTTT.

This clonotype was counted ten times or more. The chain has TRBV28 and TRBJ2-7, with 7 bases matching TRBD2. Germline V CDR1 and CDR2: MDHEN, SYDVKM. Trimming at V came to 5 bases and at J to 2 bases, leaving 12 bases not matched to a gene. The CDR3 extends over 16 amino acids. CDR3 in DNA: TGTGCCAGCAGTCCCAGGGTGGGAGGGCATACCTACGAGCAGTACTTC. The encoded protein is CASSPRVGGHTYEQYF.

This clonotype was seen repeatedly, ten times or more. This chain joins TRBV20-1 and TRBJ2-7, with D tentatively TRBD2 (5 bases). CDR1 DFQATT and CDR2 SNEGSKA come from the germline V gene (reference sequence). Trimming left V 6 bases short and J 0 bases short, with 15 bases between. The CDR3 covers 14 residues. This CDR3 reads CSALPGVYSYEQYF. The CDR3 DNA reads as TGCAGTGCGCTACCCGGGGTTTACTCCTACGAGCAGTACTTC.

This clonotype was seen many times. This chain uses TRBV4-2 with TRBJ1-5; TRBD1 might be the D (5 bases). CDR3 length: 13 amino acids. In germline, CDR1 is LGHNA, CDR2 YNFKEQ. Trimming removed 6 bases from V and 6 bases from J, with 12 bases in between. The CDR3: CASSQGPGQPQHF. The CDR3 nucleotides are TGTGCCAGCAGTCAGGGTCCGGGTCAGCCCCAGCATTTT.

This clonotype was counted at least ten times. This chain uses TRBV7-2 with TRBJ1-2; 7 bases agree with TRBD1. The trim removed 1 base at V and 4 bases at J, leaving 3 bases unmatched. Germline CDR1 SGHTA, CDR2 FQGNSA. The CDR3 runs to 14 residues. This CDR3 is CASSLDPGGYGYTF. In nucleotides, the CDR3 is TGTGCCAGCAGCTTAGATCCAGGGGGCTATGGCTACACCTTC.

This clonotype occurred a few times. CDR3 sequence (DNA): TGTGCCAGCAGTTTATCCGTGGGGGCACAGGGGGGCGAGCAGTACTTC. This encodes CASSLSVGAQGGEQYF. This chain uses TRBV27 with TRBJ2-7; 8 bases are a match to TRBD1. V dropped 0 bases and J dropped 6; count of bases not matched to a gene: 10. The CDR3 is 16 amino acids. Germline V gene lookup returns CDR1 MNHEY and CDR2 SMNVEV (reference sequence).

In the case of this clonotype: Germline is not matched at one junction end, which may reflect a read error. The genes are TRBV20-1 and TRBJ2-2; TRBD1 matches 8 bases. Germline CDR1 DFQATT, CDR2 SNEGSKA (reference sequence). CDR3 length: 19 amino acids. The CDR3 DNA reads as TGCAGTGCTAGAATTCGCAGGGGGCGAGGTGGATGGAACACCGGGGAGCCGTTTTTT. Translated: CSARIRRGRGGWNTGEPFF.

This clonotype has a count of ten or more. CDR3 loop: CAEGFRSSYEQYF. Written as DNA, the CDR3 is TGTGCGGAGGGTTTCCGGAGCTCCTACGAGCAGTACTTC. This rearrangement joins TRBV6-8 to TRBJ2-7; a possible D gene is TRBD2 (6 bases). The CDR3 loop spans 13 amino acids. The V gene's germline CDR1 is MNHGY and CDR2 SAAAGT.

This clonotype appeared a few times. CDR3 in DNA: TGTGCCAGCAGCTTAGGTGGGGCCTTCCAGCCCCAGCATTTT. This translates into CASSLGGAFQPQHF. The chain couples TRBV11-2 to TRBJ1-5, with D possibly being TRBD1 (5 bases). The CDR3 is made up of 14 amino acids. Germline V gene sequence: CDR1 SGHAT, CDR2 FQNNGV. Trimming cost V 1 base and J 7 bases, with 11 bases left between them.